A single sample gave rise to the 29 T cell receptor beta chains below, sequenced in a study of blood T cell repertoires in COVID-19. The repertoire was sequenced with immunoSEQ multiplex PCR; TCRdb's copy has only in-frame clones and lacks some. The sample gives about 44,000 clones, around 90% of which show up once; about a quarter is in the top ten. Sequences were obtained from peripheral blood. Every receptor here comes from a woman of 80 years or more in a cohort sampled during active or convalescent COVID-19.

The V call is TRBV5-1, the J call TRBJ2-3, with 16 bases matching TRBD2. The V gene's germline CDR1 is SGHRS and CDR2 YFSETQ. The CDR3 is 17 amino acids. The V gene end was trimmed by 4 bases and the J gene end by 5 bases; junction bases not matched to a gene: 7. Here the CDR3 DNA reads TGCGCCAGCAGCACGGGACTAGCGGGGGGGCAAGGAGATACGCAGTATTTT. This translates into CASSTGLAGGQGDTQYF.

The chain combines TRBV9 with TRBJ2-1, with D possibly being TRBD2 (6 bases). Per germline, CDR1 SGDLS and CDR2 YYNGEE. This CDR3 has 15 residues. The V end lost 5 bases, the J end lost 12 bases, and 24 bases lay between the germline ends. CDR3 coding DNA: TGTGCCAGCAGTTCAACTAACGGGGGTACAATGGGGCAGTTCTTC. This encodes CASSSTNGGTMGQFF.

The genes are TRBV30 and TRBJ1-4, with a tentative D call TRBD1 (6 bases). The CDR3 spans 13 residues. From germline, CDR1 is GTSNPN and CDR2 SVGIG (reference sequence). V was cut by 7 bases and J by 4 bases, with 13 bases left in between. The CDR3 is CASSGQINEKLFF. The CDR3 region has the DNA TGTGCCTCCTCCGGACAGATTAATGAAAAACTGTTTTTT.

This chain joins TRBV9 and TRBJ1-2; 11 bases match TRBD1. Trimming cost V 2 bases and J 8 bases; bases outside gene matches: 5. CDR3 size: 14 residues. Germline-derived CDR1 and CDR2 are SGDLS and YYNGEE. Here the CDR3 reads CASSVGQGAGGYTF. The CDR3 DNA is TGTGCCAGCAGCGTCGGACAGGGGGCGGGAGGCTACACCTTC.

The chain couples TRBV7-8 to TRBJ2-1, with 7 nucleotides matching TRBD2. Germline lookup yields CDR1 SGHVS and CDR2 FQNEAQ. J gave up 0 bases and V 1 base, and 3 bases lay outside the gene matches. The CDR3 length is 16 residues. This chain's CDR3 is CASSLGSGASYNEQFF. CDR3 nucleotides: TGTGCCAGCAGCTTAGGGAGCGGGGCCTCCTACAATGAGCAGTTCTTC.

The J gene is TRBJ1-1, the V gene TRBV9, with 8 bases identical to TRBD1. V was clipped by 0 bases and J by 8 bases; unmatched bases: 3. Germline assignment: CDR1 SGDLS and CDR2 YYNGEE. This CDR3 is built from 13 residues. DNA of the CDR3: TGTGCCAGCAGCGTAGCAGGGGGCCAGGAAGCTTTCTTT. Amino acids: CASSVAGGQEAFF.

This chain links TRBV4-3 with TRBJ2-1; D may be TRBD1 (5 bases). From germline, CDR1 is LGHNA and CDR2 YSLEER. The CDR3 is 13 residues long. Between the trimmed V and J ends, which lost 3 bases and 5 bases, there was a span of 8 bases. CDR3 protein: CASSQDKHNEQFF. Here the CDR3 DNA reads TGCGCCAGCAGCCAGGACAAGCACAATGAGCAGTTCTTC.

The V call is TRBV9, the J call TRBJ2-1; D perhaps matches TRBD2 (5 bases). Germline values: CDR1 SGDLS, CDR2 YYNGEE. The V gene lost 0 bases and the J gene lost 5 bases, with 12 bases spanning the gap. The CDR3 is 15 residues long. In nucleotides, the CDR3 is TGTGCCAGCAGCGTAGCCCCAGCGGTCAACAATGAGCAGTTCTTC. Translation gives CASSVAPAVNNEQFF. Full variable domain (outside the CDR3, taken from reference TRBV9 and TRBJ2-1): DSGVTQTPKHLITATGQRVTLRCSPRSGDLSVYWYQQSLDQGLQFLIQYYNGEERAKGNILERFSAQQFPDLHSELNLSSLELGDSALYFCASSVAPAVNNEQFFGPGTRLTVL.

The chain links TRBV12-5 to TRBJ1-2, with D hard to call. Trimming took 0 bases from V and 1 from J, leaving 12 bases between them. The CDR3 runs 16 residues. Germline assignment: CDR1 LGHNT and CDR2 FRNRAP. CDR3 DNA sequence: TGTGCTAGTGGTTTGGTACTGGGCAGCATTAACTATGGCTACACCTTC. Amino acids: CASGLVLGSINYGYTF. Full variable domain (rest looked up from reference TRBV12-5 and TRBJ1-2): DARVTQTPRHKVTEMGQEVTMRCQPILGHNTVFWYRQTMMQGLELLAYFRNRAPLDDSGMPKDRFSAEMPDATLATLKIQPSEPRDSAVYFCASGLVLGSINYGYTFGSGTRLTVV.

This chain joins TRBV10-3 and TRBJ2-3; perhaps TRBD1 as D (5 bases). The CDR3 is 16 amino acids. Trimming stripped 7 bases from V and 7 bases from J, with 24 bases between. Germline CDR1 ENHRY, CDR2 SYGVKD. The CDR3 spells CAIILRTTAGRNTQYF. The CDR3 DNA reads TGTGCCATCATCCTCCGGACAACGGCTGGAAGGAATACGCAGTATTTT.

Here the CDR3 DNA reads TGCGCCAGCAGCCCCCGGTTAGCGGGATCCTACAATGAGCAGTTCTTC. This sequence encodes CASSPRLAGSYNEQFF. V is TRBV4-3 and J is TRBJ2-1, with 8 bases identical to TRBD2. Germline V lookup: CDR1 LGHNA, CDR2 YSLEER. The V and J ends lost 4 bases and 1 base, in that order; junction bases with no gene match: 6. The CDR3 extends over 16 amino acids.

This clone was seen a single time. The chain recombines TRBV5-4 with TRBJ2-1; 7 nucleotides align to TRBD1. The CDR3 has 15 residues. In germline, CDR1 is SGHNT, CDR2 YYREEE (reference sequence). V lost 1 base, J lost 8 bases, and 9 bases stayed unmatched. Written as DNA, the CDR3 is TGTGCCAGCAGCTTGACAGGGACAGTATACGATGAGCAGTTCTTC. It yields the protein CASSLTGTVYDEQFF.

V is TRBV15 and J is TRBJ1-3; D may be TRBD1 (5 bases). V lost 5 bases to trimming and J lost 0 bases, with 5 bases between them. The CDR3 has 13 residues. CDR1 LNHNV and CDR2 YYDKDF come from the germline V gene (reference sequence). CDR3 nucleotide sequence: TGTGCCACCAGCCAGGGCTCTGGAAACACCATATATTTT. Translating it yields CATSQGSGNTIYF.

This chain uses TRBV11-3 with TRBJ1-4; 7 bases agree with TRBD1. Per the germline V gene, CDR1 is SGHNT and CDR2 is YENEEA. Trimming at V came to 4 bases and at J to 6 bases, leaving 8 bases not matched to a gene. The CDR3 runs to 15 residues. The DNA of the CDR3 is TGTGCCAGCAGCTCCGGACAGGCTGGCGATGAAAAACTGTTTTTT. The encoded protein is CASSSGQAGDEKLFF.

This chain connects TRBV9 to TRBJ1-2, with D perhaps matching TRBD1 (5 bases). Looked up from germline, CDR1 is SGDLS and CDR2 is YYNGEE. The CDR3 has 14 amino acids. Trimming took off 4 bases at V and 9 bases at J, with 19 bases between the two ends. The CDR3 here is CASSLRGGGGSYTF. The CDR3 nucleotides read TGTGCCAGCAGCCTACGGGGGGGAGGCGGGAGCTACACCTTC.

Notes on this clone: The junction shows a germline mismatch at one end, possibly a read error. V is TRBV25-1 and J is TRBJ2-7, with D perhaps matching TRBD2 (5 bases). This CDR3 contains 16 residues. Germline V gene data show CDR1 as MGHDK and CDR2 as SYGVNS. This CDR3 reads CASSESDIGILGEQYF. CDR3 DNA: TGTGCCAGCAGCGAATCGGATATCGGGATTTTGGGCGAGCAGTACTTC.

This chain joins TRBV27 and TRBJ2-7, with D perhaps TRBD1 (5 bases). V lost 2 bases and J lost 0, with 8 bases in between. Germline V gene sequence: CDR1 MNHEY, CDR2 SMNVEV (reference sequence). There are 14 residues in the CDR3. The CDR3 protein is CASSLGAGSYEQYF. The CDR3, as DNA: TGTGCCAGCAGTTTAGGGGCAGGCTCCTACGAGCAGTACTTC.

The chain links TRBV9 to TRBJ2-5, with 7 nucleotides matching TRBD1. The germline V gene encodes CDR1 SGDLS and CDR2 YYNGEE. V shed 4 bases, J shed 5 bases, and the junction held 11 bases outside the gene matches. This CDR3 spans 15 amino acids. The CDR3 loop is CASSNPRQGTETQYF. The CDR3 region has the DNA TGTGCCAGCAGCAACCCTCGACAGGGTACGGAGACCCAGTACTTC.

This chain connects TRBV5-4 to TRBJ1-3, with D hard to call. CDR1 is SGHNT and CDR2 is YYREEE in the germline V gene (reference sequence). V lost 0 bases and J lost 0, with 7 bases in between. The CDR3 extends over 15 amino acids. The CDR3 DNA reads TGTGCCAGCAGCTTGGGCCGGTCCTCTGGAAACACCATATATTTT. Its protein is CASSLGRSSGNTIYF.

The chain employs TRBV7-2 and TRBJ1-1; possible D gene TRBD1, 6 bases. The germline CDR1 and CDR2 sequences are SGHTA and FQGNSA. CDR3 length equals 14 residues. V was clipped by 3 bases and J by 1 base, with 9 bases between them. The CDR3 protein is CASSLQGPNTEAFF. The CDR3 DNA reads TGTGCCAGCAGCTTGCAGGGGCCGAACACTGAAGCTTTCTTT.

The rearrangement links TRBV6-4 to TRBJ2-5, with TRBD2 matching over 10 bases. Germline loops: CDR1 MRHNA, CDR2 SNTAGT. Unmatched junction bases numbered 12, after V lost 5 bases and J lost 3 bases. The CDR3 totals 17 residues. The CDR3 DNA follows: TGTGCCAGCAGTAATCGTAGCGGGAGGCCATTAAAAGAGACCCAGTACTTC. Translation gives CASSNRSGRPLKETQYF.

The CDR3 region has the DNA TGTGCCAGCAGTTACGGCTTCGACTACTACACAGATACGCAGTATTTT. It codes for CASSYGFDYYTDTQYF. V is TRBV6-2 or TRBV6-3 and J is TRBJ2-3; D is perhaps TRBD2 (5 bases). CDR3 length: 16 amino acids. Germline assignment: CDR1 MNHEY and CDR2 SVGEGT. Trimming took off 2 bases at V and 2 bases at J, with 14 bases between the two ends.

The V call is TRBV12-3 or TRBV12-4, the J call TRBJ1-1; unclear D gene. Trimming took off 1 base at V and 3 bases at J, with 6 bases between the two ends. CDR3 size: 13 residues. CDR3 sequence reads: CASSLDQYTEAFF. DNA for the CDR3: TGTGCCAGCAGTTTAGACCAGTACACTGAAGCTTTCTTT.

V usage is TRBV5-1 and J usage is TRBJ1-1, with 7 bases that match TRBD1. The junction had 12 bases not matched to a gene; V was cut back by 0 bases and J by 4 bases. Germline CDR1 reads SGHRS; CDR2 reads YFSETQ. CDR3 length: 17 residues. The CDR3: CASSLGDLRTGVTEAFF. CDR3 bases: TGCGCCAGCAGCTTGGGCGACCTCCGGACAGGAGTCACTGAAGCTTTCTTT.

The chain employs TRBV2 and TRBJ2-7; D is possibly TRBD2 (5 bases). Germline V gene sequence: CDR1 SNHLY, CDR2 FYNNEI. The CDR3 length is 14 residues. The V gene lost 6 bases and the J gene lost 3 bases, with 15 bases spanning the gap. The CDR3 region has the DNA TGTGCCAGCAGCGTTCGGGGTCAGGACTACGAGCAGTACTTC. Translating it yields CASSVRGQDYEQYF. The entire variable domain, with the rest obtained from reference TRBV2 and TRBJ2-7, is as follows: EPEVTQTPSHQVTQMGQEVILRCVPISNHLYFYWYRQILGQKVEFLVSFYNNEISEKSEIFDDQFSVERPDGSNFTLKIRSTKLEDSAMYFCASSVRGQDYEQYFGPGTRLTVT.

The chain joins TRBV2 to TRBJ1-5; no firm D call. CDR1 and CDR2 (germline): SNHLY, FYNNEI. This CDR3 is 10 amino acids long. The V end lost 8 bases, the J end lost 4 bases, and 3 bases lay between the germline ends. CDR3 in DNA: TGTGCCAGCTCTAATCAGCCCCAGCATTTT. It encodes CASSNQPQHF.

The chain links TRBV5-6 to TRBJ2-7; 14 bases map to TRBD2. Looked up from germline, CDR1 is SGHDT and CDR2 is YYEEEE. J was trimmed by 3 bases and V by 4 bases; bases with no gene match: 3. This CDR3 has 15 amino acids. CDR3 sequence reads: CASSGLAGGFYEQYF. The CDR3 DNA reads TGTGCCAGCAGCGGACTAGCGGGGGGATTCTACGAGCAGTACTTC.

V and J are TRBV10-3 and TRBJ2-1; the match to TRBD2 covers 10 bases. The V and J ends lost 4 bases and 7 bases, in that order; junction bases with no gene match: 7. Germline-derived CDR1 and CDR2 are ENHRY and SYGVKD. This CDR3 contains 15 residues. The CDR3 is CAISGGLAAENEQFF. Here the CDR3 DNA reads TGTGCCATCAGTGGCGGACTAGCGGCCGAGAATGAGCAGTTCTTC.

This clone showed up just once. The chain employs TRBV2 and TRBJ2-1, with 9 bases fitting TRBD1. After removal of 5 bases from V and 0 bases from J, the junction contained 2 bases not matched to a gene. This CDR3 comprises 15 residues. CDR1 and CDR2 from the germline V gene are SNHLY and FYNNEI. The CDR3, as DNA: TGTGCCAGCAGTCCGACAGGGGGCTCCTACAATGAGCAGTTCTTC. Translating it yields CASSPTGGSYNEQFF.